These 26 T cell receptor beta chains were all obtained from the same sample, sequenced in a study of shared clonotypes between healthy human individuals. The method was immunoSEQ multiplex PCR; TCRdb's version includes in-frame clones alone and lacks a portion of them. The sample lists 2.3 million or so clones, more than 80% seen once, with approximately 0.4% in the top ten. Material for sequencing was naive CD4+ T cells from PBMCs. Stated subset: CD45RA+ positively selected. The receptor source for this set is a young man in good health. Some clones in this sample may be carry-over from other donors' samples.

This clone came up once. V is TRBV11-1 and J is TRBJ2-7; perhaps TRBD1 as D (6 bases). The CDR3 runs to 14 residues. Germline V gene lookup returns CDR1 SGHAT and CDR2 FQDESV (reference sequence). Trimming left V 3 bases short and J 0 bases short, with 9 bases between. The CDR3, as DNA: TGTGCCAGCAGCTTTACAGGGATCTCCTACGAGCAGTACTTC. Its translation: CASSFTGISYEQYF.

This chain connects TRBV28 to TRBJ1-2; the D is unclear. The CDR3 runs to 13 residues. Germline V gene sequence: CDR1 MDHEN, CDR2 SYDVKM. V was shortened by 4 bases and J by 8 bases, with 14 bases between the two germline ends. In nucleotides, the CDR3 is TGTGCCAGCAGTTATCCGGCCGCGGGGGGCTACACCTTC. Protein: CASSYPAAGGYTF.

This chain connects TRBV14 to TRBJ2-5; 15 nucleotides match TRBD2. V gave up 0 bases and J gave up 5 bases; unmatched junction bases: 7. The CDR3 is 18 residues long. CDR1 SGHDN and CDR2 FVKESK come from the germline V gene. The CDR3, as DNA: TGTGCCAGCAGCCAAGAAAGGACTAGCGGGAGGGCCTTGGAGACCCAGTACTTC. Translation gives CASSQERTSGRALETQYF.

Comment on this clone: The sample has other DNA sequences that encode this CDR3 too. The chain uses TRBV5-1 and TRBJ2-7; D is unresolved. CDR3 length: 15 residues. Germline assignment: CDR1 SGHRS and CDR2 YFSETQ. Between the trimmed V and J ends, which lost 0 bases and 1 base, there was a span of 11 bases. The CDR3 is CASSLVVAGSYEQYF. For the CDR3, the DNA is TGCGCCAGCAGCTTGGTTGTTGCCGGATCCTACGAGCAGTACTTC.

The CDR3: CASSQDPANYGYTF. The CDR3 nucleotides are TGCGCCAGCAGCCAAGATCCAGCTAACTATGGCTACACCTTC. The rearrangement joins TRBV4-3 to TRBJ1-2; D ambiguous. Per the germline V gene, CDR1 is LGHNA and CDR2 is YSLEER. The germline V and J ends were trimmed by 0 bases and 0 bases, with 5 bases remaining between them. The CDR3 contains 14 residues.

The chain employs TRBV19 and TRBJ2-7; tentatively, D is TRBD2 (5 bases). This CDR3 has 13 residues. V was trimmed by 6 bases and J by 4 bases, leaving 13 bases between them. CDR1 is LNHDA and CDR2 is SQIVND in the germline V gene (reference sequence). The CDR3 loop reads CASSRIGLYEQYF. The DNA of the CDR3 is TGTGCCAGTAGCCGGATCGGACTGTACGAGCAGTACTTC.

This chain uses TRBV6-5 with TRBJ1-5; 7 nucleotides align to TRBD1. Germline V gene sequence: CDR1 MNHEY, CDR2 SVGAGI. CDR3 size: 15 residues. Trimming cost V 8 bases and J 3 bases; bases outside gene matches: 10. The CDR3 bases are TGTGCCAGCTGGGCGGCAGGGGGACCCAATCAGCCCCAGCATTTT. This translates into CASWAAGGPNQPQHF.

This chain connects TRBV2 to TRBJ1-2; D gene unclear. The CDR3 runs to 13 residues. The V end lost 11 bases, the J end lost 4 bases, and 17 bases lay between the germline ends. Germline CDR1 is SNHLY and CDR2 is FYNNEI. The CDR3 sequence is CAGDPIAAYGYTF. Written as DNA, the CDR3 is TGTGCCGGCGACCCTATAGCTGCCTATGGCTACACCTTC.

The chain joins TRBV5-4 to TRBJ2-7; possibly TRBD2 for D (5 bases). The CDR3 has 13 amino acids. Germline V CDR1 and CDR2: SGHNT, YYREEE (reference sequence). V dropped 1 base and J dropped 4 bases, with 9 bases sitting between them. CDR3 in DNA: TGTGCCAGCAGCTTGCGGGGTTCGTACGAGCAGTACTTC. This gives the protein CASSLRGSYEQYF.

The chain joins TRBV5-4 to TRBJ2-7; 8 bases agree with TRBD2. Germline CDR1 is SGHNT and CDR2 is YYREEE (reference sequence). Trimming removed 2 bases from V and 1 base from J; junction bases left unmatched: 8. This CDR3 contains 16 residues. The CDR3 DNA reads as TGTGCCAGCAGCTTTTTGCGGGAGGCAATTTCCTACGAGCAGTACTTC. Encoded protein: CASSFLREAISYEQYF.

Of note for this clone: This CDR3 is also generated by other DNA sequences in the sample. The rearrangement links TRBV7-8 to TRBJ1-2; D gene unclear. The CDR3 has 13 residues. Trimming cost V 1 base and J 4 bases, with 7 bases left between them. Germline lookup yields CDR1 SGHVS and CDR2 FQNEAQ. This chain's CDR3 is CASSLGGSYGYTF. The CDR3 bases are TGTGCCAGCAGCTTAGGGGGATCCTATGGCTACACCTTC.

This clone appeared once. This CDR3 is also generated by other DNA sequences in the sample. This chain uses TRBV7-9 with TRBJ2-1; the D gene is possibly TRBD1 (6 bases). This CDR3 is built from 13 residues. Germline values: CDR1 SEHNR, CDR2 FQNEAQ (reference sequence). V lost 5 bases and J lost 6, with 11 bases in between. The CDR3 DNA reads TGTGCCAGCAGCCTAGGACAGACCAATGAGCAGTTCTTC. Amino acid sequence: CASSLGQTNEQFF.

The chain recombines TRBV5-1 with TRBJ2-5; D possibly corresponds to TRBD2 (5 bases). CDR1 SGHRS and CDR2 YFSETQ come from the germline V gene. The CDR3 runs 13 residues. Trimming shortened V by 4 bases and J by 4 bases, and 11 bases separated the two germline ends. The DNA for the CDR3 is TGCGCCAGCAGCCTGACGAGGGTAGAGACCCAGTACTTC. Amino acids: CASSLTRVETQYF.

This clone was recorded only once. In nucleotides, the CDR3 is TGTGCCAGCCGAGCCGGGACTACAATCTACGAGCAGTACTTC. Translating gives CASRAGTTIYEQYF. The chain employs TRBV2 and TRBJ2-7, with 7 nucleotides matching TRBD2. Looked up from germline, CDR1 is SNHLY and CDR2 is FYNNEI. The CDR3 length is 14 residues. V lost 8 bases, J lost 3 bases, and 10 bases stayed unmatched.

The rearrangement joins TRBV11-1 to TRBJ2-3; 7 bases match TRBD1. This CDR3 has 15 residues. Germline V gene sequence: CDR1 SGHAT, CDR2 FQDESV (reference sequence). Germline trimming cut 5 bases from V and 6 bases from J; bases unmatched to any gene: 11. The CDR3 spells CASSPRTGAHDTQYF. The DNA of the CDR3 is TGTGCCAGCAGCCCAAGGACAGGAGCACATGATACGCAGTATTTT.

J is TRBJ1-1 and V is TRBV6-5; no clear D gene. The CDR3 has 14 amino acids. V dropped 7 bases and J dropped 3 bases, with 15 bases sitting between them. Germline V CDR1 and CDR2: MNHEY, SVGAGI. The CDR3 spells CASTQPPGDTEAFF. The CDR3, as DNA: TGTGCCAGCACCCAACCCCCCGGGGACACTGAAGCTTTCTTT.

This rearrangement joins TRBV11-3 to TRBJ2-7, with unresolved D. This CDR3 spans 12 amino acids. The germline V gene has CDR1 SGHNT and CDR2 YENEEA. Trimming removed 1 base from V and 5 bases from J, with 6 bases in between. CDR3 DNA: TGTGCCAGCAGCTTAGTTCCCAACGAGCAGTACTTC. It is translated as CASSLVPNEQYF.

J is TRBJ2-5 and V is TRBV19; 12 bases match TRBD1. V dropped 4 bases and J dropped 4; count of bases not matched to a gene: 7. The CDR3 sequence is 16 residues long. The germline gives CDR1 LNHDA, CDR2 SQIVND (reference sequence). The CDR3 region is CASSRAWDRGRETQYF. DNA of the CDR3: TGTGCCAGTAGTAGAGCCTGGGACAGGGGGCGAGAGACCCAGTACTTC. The full variable domain, completed using reference TRBV19 and TRBJ2-5, is DGGITQSPKYLFRKEGQNVTLSCEQNLNHDAMYWYRQDPGQGLRLIYYSQIVNDFQKGDIAEGYSVSREKKESFPLTVTSAQKNPTAFYLCASSRAWDRGRETQYFGPGTRLLVL.

The V call is TRBV5-6, the J call TRBJ1-5, with D perhaps TRBD1 (5 bases). Germline CDR1 is SGHDT and CDR2 is YYEEEE. V lost 1 base to trimming and J lost 6 bases, with 11 bases between them. The CDR3 is 14 residues long. For the CDR3, the DNA is TGTGCCAGCAGCTTGTGGGCAGGGCTTCAGCCCCAGCATTTT. Protein product: CASSLWAGLQPQHF.

The rearrangement uses TRBV9 and TRBJ1-3, with D unresolved. This CDR3 comprises 13 residues. CDR1 is SGDLS, CDR2 YYNGEE, per germline. V was cut by 1 base and J by 2 bases, with 4 bases left in between. The CDR3 DNA reads TGTGCCAGCAGCGTACAAGCTGGAAACACCATATATTTT. Its translation is CASSVQAGNTIYF. Supplemented by reference TRBV9 and TRBJ1-3, the full variable domain reads DSGVTQTPKHLITATGQRVTLRCSPRSGDLSVYWYQQSLDQGLQFLIQYYNGEERAKGNILERFSAQQFPDLHSELNLSSLELGDSALYFCASSVQAGNTIYFGEGSWLTVV.

This chain links TRBV7-9 with TRBJ2-1, with D tentatively TRBD2 (6 bases). The CDR3 runs 15 residues. V was shortened by 1 base and J by 4 bases, with 11 bases between the two germline ends. CDR1 is SEHNR, CDR2 FQNEAQ, per germline (reference sequence). The CDR3, as DNA: TGTGCCAGCAGCTTAGGAGGGACTGAATACAATGAGCAGTTCTTC. Its translation is CASSLGGTEYNEQFF.

Remarks on this clone: Other nucleotide sequences from this sample produce the same CDR3. The genes are TRBV6-5 and TRBJ2-7, with 8 bases lining up with TRBD1. CDR3 length equals 14 residues. Germline V gene lookup returns CDR1 MNHEY and CDR2 SVGAGI. Losses at the gene ends were 3 bases for V and 3 bases for J; bases not matched to a gene: 4. CDR3 in amino acids: CASSYDRGNYEQYF. As DNA, the CDR3 is TGTGCCAGCAGTTATGACAGGGGAAACTACGAGCAGTACTTC.

This chain uses TRBV28 with TRBJ2-7; D might be TRBD2 (5 bases). Trimming left V 0 bases short and J 5 bases short, with 5 bases between. This CDR3 has 12 residues. Germline V lookup: CDR1 MDHEN, CDR2 SYDVKM. The CDR3 is CASSLWRDEQYF. CDR3 bases: TGTGCCAGCAGTTTATGGAGGGACGAGCAGTACTTC.

This clone showed up just a few times. The rearrangement joins TRBV4-2 to TRBJ2-1; the match to TRBD1 covers 9 bases. The germline V gene has CDR1 LGHNA and CDR2 YNFKEQ. Trimming cost V 4 bases and J 2 bases; bases outside gene matches: 9. CDR3 length: 17 amino acids. This CDR3 reads CASSPSGTGRTYNEQFF. In nucleotides, the CDR3 is TGTGCCAGCAGCCCCTCAGGGACAGGGAGGACCTACAATGAGCAGTTCTTC.

This clone was observed a single time. The V call is TRBV27, the J call TRBJ1-2; 8 bases are shared with TRBD1. The CDR3 is 14 residues long. V dropped 5 bases and J dropped 4; count of bases not matched to a gene: 6. CDR1 and CDR2 from the germline V gene are MNHEY and SMNVEV (reference sequence). The CDR3 sequence: CASSLLTGAYGYTF. DNA of the CDR3: TGTGCCAGCAGTCTCCTGACAGGGGCCTATGGCTACACCTTC.

This chain uses TRBV4-1 with TRBJ2-3; TRBD2 matches 8 bases. Losses at the gene ends were 2 bases for V and 2 bases for J; bases not matched to a gene: 12. Looked up from germline, CDR1 is MGHRA and CDR2 is YSYEKL. There are 18 residues in the CDR3. CDR3 DNA sequence: TGCGCCAGCAGCCAAAAGGGGACGGGAGGGGAACTCACAGATACGCAGTATTTT. Protein: CASSQKGTGGELTDTQYF.